Listed below are T cell receptor beta chains from one sample, sequenced in a study of T cell responses to AZD1222 COVID-19 vaccine. Sequenced by immunoSEQ multiplex PCR; TCRdb stores in-frame clones only, minus some. Here the sample spans 200,000 to 250,000 clones, around 94% being singletons. The source material was peripheral blood, sampled 28 days after the second dose of the MenACWY control vaccine. The receptors here all came from an adult who received the MenACWY meningococcal vaccine as a control. Each CDR3 is given with its conserved first and last residue. Each record gives: clone size, V gene, D gene, J gene, CDR3 DNA, CDR3 protein. The D gene is left open where the match is weak. Expanded clones are given a class, and other clones once, few, many or no size at all.

clone_size: once; v_call: TRBV7-3; d_call: TRBD2; j_call: TRBJ2-3; cdr3_nt: TGTGCCAGCAGCTTAAAGGCGGGGGGGCCCGCAGATACGCAGTATTTT; cdr3_aa: CASSLKAGGPADTQYF
clone_size: .; v_call: TRBV13; d_call: .; j_call: TRBJ2-3; cdr3_nt: TGTGCCAGCGGGAACAGGGTTTTGGATACGCAGTATTTT; cdr3_aa: CASGNRVLDTQYF
clone_size: .; v_call: TRBV6-5; d_call: TRBD2; j_call: TRBJ2-7; cdr3_nt: TGTGCCAGCAGAACGGGGGGGAGCTCCCCCGAGCAGTACTTC; cdr3_aa: CASRTGGSSPEQYF
clone_size: .; v_call: TRBV15; d_call: .; j_call: TRBJ2-3; cdr3_nt: TGTGCCACCCGGGGGCCGTACACAGATACGCAGTATTTT; cdr3_aa: CATRGPYTDTQYF
clone_size: .; v_call: TRBV7-9; d_call: .; j_call: TRBJ1-4; cdr3_nt: TGTGCCAGCAGCCTCTCGGGGAGTCAAGAAAAACTGTTTTTT; cdr3_aa: CASSLSGSQEKLFF
clone_size: .; v_call: TRBV5-4; d_call: .; j_call: TRBJ2-7; cdr3_nt: TGTGCCAGCCGCGCCTACATTGACTCCTACGAGCAGTACTTC; cdr3_aa: CASRAYIDSYEQYF
clone_size: .; v_call: TRBV18; d_call: .; j_call: TRBJ1-1; cdr3_nt: TGTGCCAGCTCTTCTGGGAGGAACACTGAAGCTTTCTTT; cdr3_aa: CASSSGRNTEAFF
clone_size: .; v_call: TRBV6-2/TRBV6-3; d_call: TRBD2; j_call: TRBJ2-1; cdr3_nt: TGTGCCAGCAGTTTAGCGGGGGGGCCCAGGGATGAGCAGTTCTTC; cdr3_aa: CASSLAGGPRDEQFF
clone_size: .; v_call: TRBV14; d_call: TRBD1; j_call: TRBJ2-7; cdr3_nt: TGTGCCAGCAGCCAGGGGACAGGGGGCACCACCTACGAGCAGTACTTC; cdr3_aa: CASSQGTGGTTYEQYF
clone_size: .; v_call: TRBV4-1; d_call: .; j_call: TRBJ2-7; cdr3_nt: TGCGCCAGCAGCCCCACCTTGACAGGCGTTGACTACGAGCAGTACTTC; cdr3_aa: CASSPTLTGVDYEQYF
clone_size: once; v_call: TRBV5-6; d_call: TRBD2; j_call: TRBJ2-1; cdr3_nt: TGTGCCAGCAGCTATAGCGGGAGGGGCTACAATGAGCAGTTCTTC; cdr3_aa: CASSYSGRGYNEQFF
clone_size: few; v_call: TRBV11-2; d_call: .; j_call: TRBJ2-2; cdr3_nt: TGTGCCAGCAGCCCCGGGTCGGGTCGGGGCGGGATCACCGGGGAGCTGTTTTTT; cdr3_aa: CASSPGSGRGGITGELFF
clone_size: .; v_call: TRBV12-3/TRBV12-4; d_call: .; j_call: TRBJ2-3; cdr3_nt: TGTGCCAGCCGGCTTGTCACAGATACGCAGTATTTT; cdr3_aa: CASRLVTDTQYF
clone_size: .; v_call: TRBV7-9; d_call: .; j_call: TRBJ2-7; cdr3_nt: TGTGCCAGCAGCCCGCCGTGGGGGATAGGAAACGAGCAGTACTTC; cdr3_aa: CASSPPWGIGNEQYF
clone_size: .; v_call: TRBV28; d_call: .; j_call: TRBJ2-1; cdr3_nt: TGTGCCAGCAGTACAGAAAATGAGCAGTTCTTC; cdr3_aa: CASSTENEQFF
clone_size: .; v_call: TRBV5-1; d_call: .; j_call: TRBJ1-4; cdr3_nt: TGCGCCAGCAGCTTCTTTGGGCAGACTAATGAAAAACTGTTTTTT; cdr3_aa: CASSFFGQTNEKLFF
clone_size: .; v_call: TRBV30; d_call: .; j_call: TRBJ1-5; cdr3_nt: TGTGCCTGGACTCTTCCGGGACAATTTGGGCCCCAGCATTTT; cdr3_aa: CAWTLPGQFGPQHF
clone_size: .; v_call: TRBV10-1; d_call: .; j_call: TRBJ2-7; cdr3_nt: TGCGCCATCCCCCCGGGACCCCCCTACGAGCAGTACTTC; cdr3_aa: CAIPPGPPYEQYF
clone_size: .; v_call: TRBV27; d_call: TRBD1; j_call: TRBJ1-1; cdr3_nt: TGTGCCAGCAGTTCCAGGACAGGAGGGGCTGAAGCTTTCTTT; cdr3_aa: CASSSRTGGAEAFF
clone_size: .; v_call: TRBV5-1; d_call: TRBD2; j_call: TRBJ2-7; cdr3_nt: TGCGCCAGCAGCTTGCTGACTAGCGACTACGAGCAGTACTTC; cdr3_aa: CASSLLTSDYEQYF
clone_size: .; v_call: TRBV7-8; d_call: .; j_call: TRBJ1-6; cdr3_nt: TGTGCCAGCAGCTTAGCAGACGGGGGCTTTTCGTCGAGTGGATCACCCCTCCACTTT; cdr3_aa: CASSLADGGFSSSGSPLHF
clone_size: .; v_call: TRBV7-6; d_call: TRBD1; j_call: TRBJ1-5; cdr3_nt: TGTGCCAGCAGCAGGGGACAGGGGGATCAGCCCCAGCATTTT; cdr3_aa: CASSRGQGDQPQHF
clone_size: .; v_call: TRBV7-3; d_call: .; j_call: TRBJ1-2; cdr3_nt: TGTGCCAGCAGCTTAACTCCAGATTATGGCTACACCTTC; cdr3_aa: CASSLTPDYGYTF
clone_size: .; v_call: TRBV25-1; d_call: .; j_call: TRBJ2-2; cdr3_nt: TGTGCCAGCAGTGGAACCCTGGGGGGCACCGGGGAGCTGTTTTTT; cdr3_aa: CASSGTLGGTGELFF
clone_size: .; v_call: TRBV7-9; d_call: .; j_call: TRBJ2-2; cdr3_nt: TGTGCCAGCAGCCTACTTGAGGGGTCCGGAAACACCGGGGAGCTGTTTTTT; cdr3_aa: CASSLLEGSGNTGELFF
clone_size: once; v_call: TRBV11-3; d_call: .; j_call: TRBJ1-1; cdr3_nt: TGTGCCAGCAGCTTACCAAGGTTCTTT; cdr3_aa: CASSLPRFF
clone_size: .; v_call: TRBV18; d_call: .; j_call: TRBJ2-7; cdr3_nt: TGTGCCAGCTCACCACGAAGGGAGGCAGCCTCTACGGAGCAGTACTTC; cdr3_aa: CASSPRREAASTEQYF
clone_size: .; v_call: TRBV6-5; d_call: .; j_call: TRBJ2-7; cdr3_nt: TGTGCCAGCAGGGGGCCTAGCAACTATTACTACGAGCAGTACTTC; cdr3_aa: CASRGPSNYYYEQYF
clone_size: .; v_call: TRBV28; d_call: .; j_call: TRBJ2-7; cdr3_nt: TGTGCCAGCAGTTTACTCTACGAGCAGTACTTC; cdr3_aa: CASSLLYEQYF
clone_size: .; v_call: TRBV5-4; d_call: .; j_call: TRBJ2-7; cdr3_nt: TGTGCCAGCAGCCGCGCAGGGTCCCACGAGCAGTACTTC; cdr3_aa: CASSRAGSHEQYF
clone_size: .; v_call: TRBV27; d_call: .; j_call: TRBJ2-1; cdr3_nt: TGTGCCAGCAGTCCCCAGGGGAATGAGCAGTTCTTC; cdr3_aa: CASSPQGNEQFF
clone_size: .; v_call: TRBV28; d_call: .; j_call: TRBJ1-1; cdr3_nt: TGTGCCAGCAGTTTAAGTCGTAACACTGAAGCTTTCTTT; cdr3_aa: CASSLSRNTEAFF
clone_size: .; v_call: TRBV15; d_call: TRBD2; j_call: TRBJ2-3; cdr3_nt: TGTGCCACCAGAGTACTAGCGGGAGGGGTGGGCGGCACAGATACGCAGTATTTT; cdr3_aa: CATRVLAGGVGGTDTQYF
clone_size: .; v_call: TRBV6-2/TRBV6-3; d_call: TRBD1; j_call: TRBJ1-1; cdr3_nt: TGTGCCAGCAGTTTACAGGGGGCAGGCACTGAAGCTTTCTTT; cdr3_aa: CASSLQGAGTEAFF
clone_size: .; v_call: TRBV28; d_call: TRBD1; j_call: TRBJ2-2; cdr3_nt: TGTGCCAGCAGATACAGGGGTACCGGGGAGCTGTTTTTT; cdr3_aa: CASRYRGTGELFF
clone_size: .; v_call: TRBV30; d_call: .; j_call: TRBJ1-2; cdr3_nt: TGTGCCTGGAGTGCCCACGGGACCTATGGCTACACCTTC; cdr3_aa: CAWSAHGTYGYTF
clone_size: .; v_call: TRBV28; d_call: .; j_call: TRBJ2-7; cdr3_nt: TGTGCCAGCGGTGTCACCTACGAGCAGTACTTC; cdr3_aa: CASGVTYEQYF
clone_size: .; v_call: TRBV4-3; d_call: TRBD1; j_call: TRBJ2-2; cdr3_nt: TGCGCCAGCAGCCAAACTCCCGGGACAGGGGAACCCGGGGAGCTGTTTTTT; cdr3_aa: CASSQTPGTGEPGELFF
clone_size: .; v_call: TRBV15; d_call: .; j_call: TRBJ2-7; cdr3_nt: TGTGCCACCAGCAGAGATCAGGGGCCCTACGAGCAGTACTTC; cdr3_aa: CATSRDQGPYEQYF
clone_size: .; v_call: TRBV4-1; d_call: .; j_call: TRBJ1-4; cdr3_nt: TGCGCCAGCAGCCAAGAAGGATGGGGGGCTCTCGATGAAAAACTGTTTTTT; cdr3_aa: CASSQEGWGALDEKLFF
clone_size: .; v_call: TRBV28; d_call: .; j_call: TRBJ2-1; cdr3_nt: TGTGCCAGCAGTTTACCTAGAGGTCGCTATGAGCAGTTCTTC; cdr3_aa: CASSLPRGRYEQFF
clone_size: .; v_call: TRBV28; d_call: .; j_call: TRBJ1-1; cdr3_nt: TGTGCCAGCAGAAGGGCCAGTGGCACTGAAGCTTTCTTT; cdr3_aa: CASRRASGTEAFF
clone_size: .; v_call: TRBV4-3; d_call: TRBD1; j_call: TRBJ2-7; cdr3_nt: TGCGCCAGCAGCCAAGATTCCGGGACAGGGGTCTACGAGCAGTACTTC; cdr3_aa: CASSQDSGTGVYEQYF
clone_size: .; v_call: TRBV6-1; d_call: .; j_call: TRBJ2-7; cdr3_nt: TGTGCCAGCAGTGAAACCGGGACCTACGAGCAGTACTTC; cdr3_aa: CASSETGTYEQYF
clone_size: .; v_call: TRBV6-6; d_call: .; j_call: TRBJ1-1; cdr3_nt: TGTGCCAGCAGTTACGGGCCTTTGGTGAACACTGAAGCTTTCTTT; cdr3_aa: CASSYGPLVNTEAFF
clone_size: .; v_call: TRBV28; d_call: TRBD1; j_call: TRBJ1-2; cdr3_nt: TGTGCCAGCAGCGTGACAGGGGAGAACTATGGCTACACCTTC; cdr3_aa: CASSVTGENYGYTF
clone_size: .; v_call: TRBV10-2; d_call: TRBD2; j_call: TRBJ2-3; cdr3_nt: TGCGCCAGCGGCGGGACTAGCGGGTTCGCAGATACGCAGTATTTT; cdr3_aa: CASGGTSGFADTQYF
clone_size: .; v_call: TRBV5-6; d_call: TRBD1; j_call: TRBJ1-5; cdr3_nt: TGTGCCAGCAGCTGGACAGGGAGCAATCAGCCCCAGCATTTT; cdr3_aa: CASSWTGSNQPQHF
clone_size: .; v_call: TRBV9; d_call: TRBD1; j_call: TRBJ2-7; cdr3_nt: TGTGCCAGCAGCGCACATCGGGACAGTTTTTACGAGCAGTACTTC; cdr3_aa: CASSAHRDSFYEQYF